This record looks at one T cell receptor (beta chain) sequence and its context. Its target is unknown. The data derive from a study of blood T cells in healthy people across ages. The use of a sample-barcoded 5' primer and a J-beta primer mix characterized a second PCR of roughly 7 to 11 cycles. TCRdb re-analysed the 5' RACE reads in MiXCR, keeping a single row per CDR3 protein. In the table there are approximately 670,000 distinct CDR3 sequences, roughly two fifths of which are singletons. Study results and caveats: Naive T cell percentage and TCR beta diversity correlated strongly. Higher diversity and more naive CD4+ cells were features of long-lived donors, compared to aged donors. Reliance upon unsorted PBMCs precluded definitive naive versus antigen-experienced comparison.

Trimming stripped 0 bases from V and 5 bases from J, with 17 bases between. The CDR3 is 16 amino acids. CDR1 is SGHKS and CDR2 is YYEKEE in the germline V gene (reference sequence). Source material: blood. The chain carries TRBV5-5 and TRBJ1-2; a weak D match, TRBD1 (6 bases). The clonotype comes from a man older than 75 in good health. CDR3: CASSLGPRTRGYGYTF. As DNA, the CDR3 is TGTGCCAGCAGCTTGGGGCCTCGGACCAGGGGTTATGGCTACACCTTC.